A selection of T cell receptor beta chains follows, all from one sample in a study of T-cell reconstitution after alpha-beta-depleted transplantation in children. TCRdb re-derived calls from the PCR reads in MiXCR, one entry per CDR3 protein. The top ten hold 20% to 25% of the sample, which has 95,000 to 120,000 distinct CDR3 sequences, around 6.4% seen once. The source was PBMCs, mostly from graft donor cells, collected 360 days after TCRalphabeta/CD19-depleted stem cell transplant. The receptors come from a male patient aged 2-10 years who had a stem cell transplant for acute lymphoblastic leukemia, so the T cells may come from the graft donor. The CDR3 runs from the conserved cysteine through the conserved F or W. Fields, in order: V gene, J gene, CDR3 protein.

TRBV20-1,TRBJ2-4,CSARIPHRAAKNIQYF
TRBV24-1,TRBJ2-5,CATSDSARVGETQYF
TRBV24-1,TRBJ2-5,CATSDSGDLETQYF
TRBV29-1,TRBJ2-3,CSVHPGTGPDTQYF
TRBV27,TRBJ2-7,CASSLWGASYEQYF
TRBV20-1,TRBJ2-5,CSARDPQGQETQYF
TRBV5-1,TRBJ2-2,CASSLRQGHTGELFF
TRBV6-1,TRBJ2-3,CASSPTGDLKPDTQYF
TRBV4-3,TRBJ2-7,CASSYDTTRSYEQYF
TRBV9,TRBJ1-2,CASSSPVPGYTF
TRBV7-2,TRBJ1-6,CASSPDPNSPLHF
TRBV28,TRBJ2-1,CASSYRDDSYNEQFF
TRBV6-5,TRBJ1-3,CASRRMGSGNTIYF
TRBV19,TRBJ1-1,CASSIRRGDAEAFF
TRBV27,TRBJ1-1,CASSTGLNTEAFF
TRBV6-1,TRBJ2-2,CASSPPGGINGELFF
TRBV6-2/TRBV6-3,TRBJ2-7,CASSFDRGRYEQYF
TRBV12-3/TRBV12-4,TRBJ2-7,CASSLLTGLLTYEQYF